Below, one T cell receptor (beta chain) is given with its context. This sample was included in a study of blood T cell repertoires in COVID-19. J gave up 5 bases and V 6 bases, and 11 bases lay outside the gene matches. The germline V gene encodes CDR1 SGHKS and CDR2 YYEKEE (reference sequence). The CDR3 loop spans 16 amino acids. The data were produced by immunoSEQ multiplex PCR, yet TCRdb's version contains in-frame clones alone and is incomplete. Of tens of thousands of clones listed, around 83% were seen once; the top ten hold 13% to 15%. This TCR came from a human donor with acute or convalescent COVID-19. The donor label of this sample is uncertain. Sequencing input: peripheral blood. This chain connects TRBV5-5 to TRBJ1-6; 7 bases align to TRBD1. The CDR3 bases are TGTGCCAGCACCCGCCAGGCCAGGGGGGATAATTCACCCCTCCACTTT. It encodes CASTRQARGDNSPLHF.